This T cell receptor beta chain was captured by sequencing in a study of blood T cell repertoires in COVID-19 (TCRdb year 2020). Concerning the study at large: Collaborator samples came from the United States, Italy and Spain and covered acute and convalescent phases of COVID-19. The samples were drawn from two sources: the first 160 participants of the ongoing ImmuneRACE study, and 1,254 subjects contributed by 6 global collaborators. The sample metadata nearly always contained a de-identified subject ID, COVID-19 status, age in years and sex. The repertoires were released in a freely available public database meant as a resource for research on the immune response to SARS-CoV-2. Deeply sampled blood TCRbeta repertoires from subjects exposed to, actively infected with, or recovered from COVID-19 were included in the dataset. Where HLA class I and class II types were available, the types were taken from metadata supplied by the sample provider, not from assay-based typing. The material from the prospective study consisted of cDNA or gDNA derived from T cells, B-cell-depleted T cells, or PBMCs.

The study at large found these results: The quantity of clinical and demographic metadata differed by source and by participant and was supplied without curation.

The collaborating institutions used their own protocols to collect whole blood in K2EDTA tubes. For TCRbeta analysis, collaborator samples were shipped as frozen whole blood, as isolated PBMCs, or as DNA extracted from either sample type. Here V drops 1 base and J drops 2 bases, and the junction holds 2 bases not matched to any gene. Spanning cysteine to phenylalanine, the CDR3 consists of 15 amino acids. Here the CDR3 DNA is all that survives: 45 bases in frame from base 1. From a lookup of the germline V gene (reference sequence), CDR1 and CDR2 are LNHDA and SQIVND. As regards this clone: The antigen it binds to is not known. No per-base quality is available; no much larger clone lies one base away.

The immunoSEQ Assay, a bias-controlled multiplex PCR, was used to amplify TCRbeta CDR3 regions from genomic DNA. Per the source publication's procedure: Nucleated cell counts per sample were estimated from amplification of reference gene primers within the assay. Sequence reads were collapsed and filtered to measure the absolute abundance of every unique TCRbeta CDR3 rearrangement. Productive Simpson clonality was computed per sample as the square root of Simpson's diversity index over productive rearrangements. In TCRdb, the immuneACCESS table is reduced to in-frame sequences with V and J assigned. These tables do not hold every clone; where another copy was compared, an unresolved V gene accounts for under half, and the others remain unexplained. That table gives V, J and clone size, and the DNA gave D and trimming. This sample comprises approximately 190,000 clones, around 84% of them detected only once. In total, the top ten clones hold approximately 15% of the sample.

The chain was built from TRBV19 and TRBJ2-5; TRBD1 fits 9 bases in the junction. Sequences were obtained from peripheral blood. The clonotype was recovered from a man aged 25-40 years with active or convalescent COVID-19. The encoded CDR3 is CASSIGTGEQETQYF. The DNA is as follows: TGTGCCAGTAGTATAGGGACAGGGGAACAAGAGACCCAGTACTTC.